The 3 T cell receptor beta chains reported below all come from one sample, sequenced in a study of CD8+ T cells in alopecia areata. RNA was extracted and reverse transcribed into cDNA as the sequencing template. Profiling relied on immunoSEQ multiplex PCR, and the TCRdb table lists in-frame clones only, not all of them. Counted here are 87,000 or so clones, about two thirds occurring once; the ten biggest clones make up roughly a sixth. The treatment: oral pan-JAK inhibitor, 5-10 mg twice daily. The sample consisted of CD8+ T cells sorted from blood, taken at approximately week 42, from a patient treated with tofacitinib. The receptors here all came from a human donor with alopecia areata.

V gene TRBV7-3 combines with J gene TRBJ2-1, with 8 bases fitting TRBD2. Germline V gene data show CDR1 as SGHTA and CDR2 as FQGTGA. The CDR3 contains 16 residues. Trimming cost V 4 bases and J 4 bases; bases outside gene matches: 9. In DNA form, the CDR3 reads TGTGCCAGCAGCTCGGGAGGGGCCGAGCCTTACAATGAGCAGTTCTTC. It is translated as CASSSGGAEPYNEQFF. Full variable domain (remainder filled in from reference TRBV7-3 and TRBJ2-1): GAGVSQTPSNKVTEKGKYVELRCDPISGHTALYWYRQSLGQGPEFLIYFQGTGAADDSGLPNDRFFAVRPEGSVSTLKIQRTERGDSAVYLCASSSGGAEPYNEQFFGPGTRLTVL.

This chain links TRBV11-2 with TRBJ2-3, with TRBD2 as a possible D gene (6 bases). CDR1 and CDR2 (germline): SGHAT, FQNNGV. The CDR3 is 12 residues long. V was shortened by 6 bases and J by 3 bases, with 7 bases between the two germline ends. Written as DNA, the CDR3 is TGTGCCAGCAGGGAGGGTACAGATACGCAGTATTTT. Amino acids: CASREGTDTQYF.

The V call is TRBV2, the J call TRBJ1-6; D call uncertain. Germline CDR1 reads SNHLY; CDR2 reads FYNNEI. The germline V and J ends were trimmed by 2 bases and 7 bases, with 9 bases remaining between them. The CDR3 is 14 amino acids. CDR3 in DNA: TGTGCCAGCAGTGAAAGCGGGAGAAATTCACCCCTCCACTTT. It is translated as CASSESGRNSPLHF.